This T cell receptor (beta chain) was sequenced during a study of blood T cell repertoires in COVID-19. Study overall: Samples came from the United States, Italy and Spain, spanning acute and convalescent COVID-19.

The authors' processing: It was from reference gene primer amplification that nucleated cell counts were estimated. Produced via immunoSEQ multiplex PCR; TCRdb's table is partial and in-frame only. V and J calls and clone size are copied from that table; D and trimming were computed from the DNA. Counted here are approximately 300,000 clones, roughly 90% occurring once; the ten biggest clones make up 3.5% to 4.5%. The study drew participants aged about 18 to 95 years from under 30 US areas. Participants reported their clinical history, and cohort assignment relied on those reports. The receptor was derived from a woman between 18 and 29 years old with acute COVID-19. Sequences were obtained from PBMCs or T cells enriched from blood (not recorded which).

The CDR3 reads CASRPGLGYEQYF. The CDR3 DNA reads TGTGCCAGCAGACCGGGACTAGGGTACGAGCAGTACTTC. The V call is TRBV2, the J call TRBJ2-7; TRBD2 agrees at 8 bases. The junction had 5 bases not matched to a gene; V was cut back by 6 bases and J by 4 bases. CDR3 length: 13 amino acids. In germline, CDR1 is SNHLY, CDR2 FYNNEI.